This is a list of T cell receptor beta chains from one sample in a study of blood T cell repertoires in COVID-19. Produced via immunoSEQ multiplex PCR; TCRdb's table is partial and in-frame only. The table shows some 74,000 clones, with approximately 80% occurring only once. The sequenced sample consisted of peripheral blood. Receptors were obtained from a human donor in a cohort sampled during active COVID-19. Both conserved end residues are part of each CDR3. D genes are given only for firm matches. The size field is filled for only some rows; it gives once, few, many or a size class.

>-|-|18|TRBJ1-5|TRBV3-1/TRBV3-2
TGTGCCAGCAGCCAAGAAGCAGGGTACCAATATAGCAATCAGCCCCAGCATTTT
CASSQEAGYQYSNQPQHF
>once|TRBD2|17|TRBJ2-2|TRBV11-1
TGTGCCAGCAGCTTAGCGTTGCGGGGGTCGAACACCGGGGAGCTGTTTTTT
CASSLALRGSNTGELFF
>-|TRBD2|13|TRBJ2-1|TRBV5-4
TGTGCCAGCAGGGCGGGAGTGATCAATGAGCAGTTCTTC
CASRAGVINEQFF
>-|-|13|TRBJ1-4|TRBV3-1/TRBV3-2
TGTGCCAACAGCGAGGAGCCAGTGGGAAAACTGTTTTTT
CANSEEPVGKLFF
>-|-|15|TRBJ2-5|TRBV6-5
TGTGCCAGCAGCGCACCGGGGAAAAGAAAAGAGACCCAGTACTTC
CASSAPGKRKETQYF
>-|TRBD2|15|TRBJ2-5|TRBV6-5
TGTGCCAGCAGGCGACTAGCGGGAGTAGTCGAGACCCAGTACTTC
CASRRLAGVVETQYF
>-|TRBD1|14|TRBJ1-6|TRBV30
TGTGCCTGGAGTAAAGGACAGGGCGGTTCACCCCTCCACTTT
CAWSKGQGGSPLHF
>-|-|15|TRBJ1-6|TRBV5-1
TGCGCCAGCAGCTTGGGGCTCAGGGGCAATTCACCCCTCCACTTT
CASSLGLRGNSPLHF
>few|TRBD1|13|TRBJ2-1|TRBV20-1
TGCAGTGCTAGTCGGACAGGGCACAATGAGCAGTTCTTC
CSASRTGHNEQFF
>-|-|16|TRBJ1-6|TRBV15
TGTGCCACCAGCAGCAGGATGAGCTCCTATAATTCACCCCTCCACTTT
CATSSRMSSYNSPLHF
>-|TRBD1|16|TRBJ2-2|TRBV9
TGTGCCAGCAGCGTCTCCGGGACAGCGAACACCGGGGAGCTGTTTTTT
CASSVSGTANTGELFF
>-|-|15|TRBJ1-5|TRBV6-5
TGTGCCAGCAGTACCCCGGCGGGGGGCACTCAGCCCCAGCATTTT
CASSTPAGGTQPQHF
>-|-|14|TRBJ2-1|TRBV15
TGTGCCACCAGCAGTCGGGACTCAAACAATGAGCAGTTCTTC
CATSSRDSNNEQFF
>-|TRBD1|13|TRBJ1-6|TRBV30
TGTGCCTGGAGTCCCAGGGGGGATTCACCCCTCCACTTT
CAWSPRGDSPLHF
>-|-|14|TRBJ1-3|TRBV4-2
TGTGCCAGCAGCCAAGATATCGGGGGTAACACCATATATTTT
CASSQDIGGNTIYF
>-|TRBD2|18|TRBJ2-2|TRBV28
TGTGCCAGCAGTTTGGGTCGCTGGCGGGGGGCGGACACCGGGGAGCTGTTTTTT
CASSLGRWRGADTGELFF
>few|-|14|TRBJ1-5|TRBV7-2
TGTGCCAGCAGCTCCCAGGGTAGCAATCAGCCCCAGCATTTT
CASSSQGSNQPQHF
>-|TRBD1|13|TRBJ2-5|TRBV27
TGTGCCAGCAGCCGGGACAGGGATGGCGCCCAGTACTTC
CASSRDRDGAQYF
>-|TRBD1|15|TRBJ1-2|TRBV5-1
TGCGCCAGCAGCCCCGGACAGGGAAGAGGGTATGGCTACACCTTC
CASSPGQGRGYGYTF
>-|TRBD1|16|TRBJ1-1|TRBV19
TGTGCCAGTAGTATTGAGGACAGGGGGCCGGGGACTGAAGCTTTCTTT
CASSIEDRGPGTEAFF
>-|TRBD1|13|TRBJ1-2|TRBV6-6
TGTGCCAGCAGGACAGGGGGCGACTATGGCTACACCTTC
CASRTGGDYGYTF
>-|-|12|TRBJ2-5|TRBV7-9
TGTGCCAGCAGCCCCGGTCGGGAGACCCAGTACTTC
CASSPGRETQYF
>-|TRBD1|15|TRBJ2-4|TRBV4-3
TGCGCCAGCAGCCAAGGAGGACAGGGGATGAACATTCAGTACTTC
CASSQGGQGMNIQYF
>-|-|14|TRBJ2-7|TRBV5-1
TGCGCCAGCAGCTTGGAAGGCGCAAACCGCGGGCAGTACTTC
CASSLEGANRGQYF
>-|-|14|TRBJ1-1|TRBV27
TGTGCCAGCAGTTTAGCGGGGGGCCGGGCTGAAGCTTTCTTT
CASSLAGGRAEAFF
>-|TRBD1|13|TRBJ2-7|TRBV7-2
TGTGCCAGCAGCGGCCGACAGGGGTCCGAGCAGTATTTC
CASSGRQGSEQYF
>few|-|14|TRBJ1-4|TRBV6-5
TGTGCCAGCAGCCCGGGAGCAACTAATGAAAAACTGTTTTTT
CASSPGATNEKLFF
>few|TRBD1|16|TRBJ1-6|TRBV4-1
TGCGCCAGCAGCCGAACAGGGGGACTGGACGCTTCACCCCTCCACTTT
CASSRTGGLDASPLHF
>-|-|13|TRBJ1-3|TRBV29-1
TGCAGCGTCCGAGACAGGAATGGAAACACCATATATTTT
CSVRDRNGNTIYF
>-|TRBD2|18|TRBJ2-1|TRBV14
TGTGCCAGCAGCCAAGACAGGCTAGCGGGGGGGTATACGAATGAGCAGTTCTTC
CASSQDRLAGGYTNEQFF
>-|TRBD1|16|TRBJ1-2|TRBV7-3
TGTGCCAGCAGCCTTTACGGACAGGGGCTGAACTATGGCTACACCTTC
CASSLYGQGLNYGYTF
>-|-|15|TRBJ1-2|TRBV28
TGTGCCTCCGAAGCGGGACAAAAAGGCGGCTATGGCTACACCTTC
CASEAGQKGGYGYTF
>-|-|15|TRBJ1-5|TRBV28
TGTGCCAGCAGTTCGACAGGACAGCCTAATCAGCCCCAGCATTTT
CASSSTGQPNQPQHF
>-|-|15|TRBJ1-5|TRBV21-1
TGTGCCAGCAGCCCCGGGGGACAGGACAATCAGCCCCAGCATTTT
CASSPGGQDNQPQHF
>-|-|13|TRBJ2-3|TRBV7-2
TGTGCCAGCAGCCCTAGCTCCGGCTCGCCGCAGTATTTT
CASSPSSGSPQYF
>once|-|14|TRBJ1-4|TRBV27
TGTGCCAGCTCGGGGGGGCGTAGTAATGAAAAACTGTTTTTT
CASSGGRSNEKLFF
>-|TRBD1|13|TRBJ2-7|TRBV28
TGTGCCAGCAGTTACAGGGGGTCCTACGAGCAGTACTTC
CASSYRGSYEQYF
>-|-|13|TRBJ2-2|TRBV6-5
TGTGCCAGCAGCAGGGGCAACACCGGGGAGCTGTTTTTT
CASSRGNTGELFF
>-|TRBD1|16|TRBJ2-1|TRBV5-8
TGTGCCAGCAGCTCCGGACAGGGGGCCTCCTACAATGAGCAGTTCTTC
CASSSGQGASYNEQFF
>-|TRBD1|15|TRBJ1-1|TRBV6-2/TRBV6-3
TGTGCCAGCAGTAGGAACCAGGGGGGCGCGGGTGAAGCTTTCTTT
CASSRNQGGAGEAFF
>-|TRBD2|15|TRBJ2-5|TRBV7-2
TGTGCCAGCAGCTTTCTAGCGGGAGGTGGAGAGACCCAGTACTTC
CASSFLAGGGETQYF
>-|TRBD1|13|TRBJ1-5|TRBV12-3/TRBV12-4
TGTGCCAGCAGAGGGACAGGGAATCAGCCCCAGCATTTT
CASRGTGNQPQHF
>-|-|12|TRBJ1-1|TRBV11-2
TGTGCCAGCAGCTTGGGAGACGCCGAAGCTTTCTTT
CASSLGDAEAFF
>-|-|11|TRBJ1-2|TRBV29-1
TGCAGCGTTGACCGGGGGGGTGGCTACACCTTC
CSVDRGGGYTF
>-|TRBD1|15|TRBJ2-3|TRBV28
TGTGCCAGCAGTTCGCCGACAGGGGGTCGAGATACGCAGTATTTT
CASSSPTGGRDTQYF
>-|-|16|TRBJ2-1|TRBV5-1
TGCGCCAGCAGCTTGAGGTTTGATTACAGGGACAATGAGCAGTTCTTC
CASSLRFDYRDNEQFF
>-|TRBD1|15|TRBJ1-2|TRBV7-2
TGTGCCAGCAGCTTACAGGGGGCTAGTCACAAGGGCTACACCTTC
CASSLQGASHKGYTF
>-|TRBD2|16|TRBJ2-2|TRBV19
TGTGCCAGTAGTACGCTAGCGGGGGGCGTCACCGGGGAGCTGTTTTTT
CASSTLAGGVTGELFF
>few|TRBD1|12|TRBJ1-2|TRBV5-1
TGCGCCAGCAGCGGACAGGGGGGAGGCTACACCTTC
CASSGQGGGYTF
>-|-|11|TRBJ2-7|TRBV5-1
TGCGCCAGCAGCTTGGGGCAAGAGCAGTACTTC
CASSLGQEQYF
>-|-|13|TRBJ2-5|TRBV14
TGTGCCAGCAGCCAAAACAGCCAAGAGACCCAGTACTTC
CASSQNSQETQYF
>-|-|13|TRBJ1-3|TRBV4-3
TGCGCCAGCAGCCCCGGCTCTGGAAACACCATATATTTT
CASSPGSGNTIYF
>-|TRBD1|17|TRBJ2-7|TRBV11-2
TGTGCCAGCAGCTTAAGGATGGCCGGACAGGGTGGGTACGAGCAGTACTTC
CASSLRMAGQGGYEQYF
>-|-|13|TRBJ1-5|TRBV30
TGTGCCTGGGGGAGGAATAGCAATCAGCCCCAGCATTTT
CAWGRNSNQPQHF